This T cell receptor (beta chain) comes out of a study of blood T cell repertoires in COVID-19. At the level of the study: Samples representing acute and convalescent COVID-19 were sourced from the United States, Italy and Spain. T cells, B-cell-depleted T cells, or PBMCs provided the cDNA or gDNA that served as material.

How the authors handled the data: Cell counts per sample came from amplifying reference gene primers. Sequencing used immunoSEQ multiplex PCR; TCRdb keeps in-frame clones, though not all of them. V, J and clone size derive from that table, while D and trimming were established from the DNA sequence. The sample includes over 25,000 clones, around 80% seen only once; the top ten take approximately 40%. This CDR3 region has 13 residues. The ends lost 5 bases at V and 8 bases at J; junction bases unmatched: 8. The sequenced sample consisted of peripheral blood. This TCR was recovered from a woman of 80 years or more with acute or convalescent COVID-19. J is TRBJ1-2 and V is TRBV12-3 or TRBV12-4; TRBD1 agrees at 7 bases. The CDR3 sequence is CASSPDRVGGYTF. The CDR3 nucleotides read TGTGCCAGCAGTCCTGACAGGGTCGGGGGCTACACCTTC.